This record concerns one TCR beta chain sequence. The data originate from a study of blood T cell repertoires in COVID-19. Study context: T cells, B-cell-depleted T cells, or PBMCs supplied cDNA or gDNA.

Deletions cut 6 bases from V and 1 base from J, with 10 bases between. The CDR3 runs 14 residues. In germline, CDR1 is MNHNY, CDR2 SVGAGI (reference sequence). Original processing methods: Estimated nucleated cell counts came from reference gene primer amplification. TCRdb's table, derived via immunoSEQ multiplex PCR, lists solely in-frame clones and lacks some. V and J calls and clone size come straight from that table; D and trimming were deduced from the DNA. In the table there are some 87,000 clones, approximately 80% of which are singletons. The receptor was derived from a human donor in a cohort sampled during active COVID-19. The chain combines TRBV6-6 with TRBJ1-5, with a possible D match to TRBD1 (5 bases). The material sequenced was peripheral blood. The CDR3, as DNA: TGTGCCAGCAGCCTCAGGGTGAGCAATCAGCCCCAGCATTTT. This codes for CASSLRVSNQPQHF.